This T cell receptor beta chain was identified in a study of T cell responses to AZD1222 COVID-19 vaccine. Turning to the study itself: Second-dose timings of about 4 or about 12 weeks were pooled. Findings and limits, study-wide: Close to half of all spike-specific TCRs reportedly target regions of the variants that are unmutated. After the peak T cell response, and only then, were repertoires sampled. Donors, mostly white British, included more females; clonal diversity was possibly underestimated.

Concerning this clone itself: Its cognate antigen is unknown.

The V end lost 1 base, the J end lost 1 base, and 7 bases lay between the germline ends. Germline CDR1 SEHNR, CDR2 FQNEAQ (reference sequence). The CDR3 runs 14 residues. Sequencing was performed with immunoSEQ multiplex PCR; in TCRdb, only in-frame clones are kept and a portion is missing. The sample contains 90,000 to 150,000 clones, around 84% of which appear only once. The receptor's source is an adult in good health. The specimen comprised peripheral blood, sampled on day 0 of AZD1222 vaccination. The V and J genes are TRBV7-9 and TRBJ2-5; unclear D gene. The CDR3 bases are TGTGCCAGCAGCTTAGTTGGCACCCAAGAGACCCAGTACTTC. Translating gives CASSLVGTQETQYF. The whole variable domain, filled in from reference TRBV7-9 and TRBJ2-5, reads DTGVSQNPRHKITKRGQNVTFRCDPISEHNRLYWYRQTLGQGPEFLTYFQNEAQLEKSRLLSDRFSAERPKGSFSTLEIQRTEQGDSAMYLCASSLVGTQETQYFGPGTRLLVL.